This TCR beta chain was recorded in a study of T cells after yellow fever vaccination. Findings and caveats of the study: Reappearance after the booster was seen for most primary-vaccination clones, at 95% to 96% CD4 and around 90% CD8. Abundant clonotypes from the bulk population could contaminate FACS-sorted repertoires.

CDR1 is SGHDT and CDR2 is YYEEEE in the germline V gene. This CDR3 is 13 amino acids long. The V segment lost 5 bases and the J segment 3 bases; nucleotides outside the gene matches: 2. In its sample, this clonotype was seen many times. What it binds is not known. MiXCR was run by TCRdb on the 5' RACE reads, yielding one entry per CDR3 protein. The sample comprises hundreds of thousands of distinct CDR3 sequences, about 19% of which are singletons, and roughly 19% rests with the top ten. Sample: PBMCs, taken before the yellow fever booster vaccination. The clonotype originates from a man in his late teens or twenties who received the YFV17D yellow fever vaccine. The V and J genes are TRBV5-6 and TRBJ2-1; 7 bases line up with TRBD1. The CDR3 protein is CASSGTDYNEQFF. Written as DNA, the CDR3 is TGTGCCAGCAGTGGGACAGACTACAATGAGCAGTTCTTC.